This TCR beta chain was retrieved from a study of cytomegalovirus exposure and HLA in healthy donors. The PCR made use of 60 Vbeta and 13 Jbeta primers. Assay used: immunoSEQ multiplex PCR; TCRdb lists only in-frame clones, some missing. The sample gives about 180,000 clones, 82% of which show up once; 1.5% is in the top ten. Germline assignment: CDR1 MGHRA and CDR2 YSYEKL. The CDR3 is made up of 16 amino acids. The J segment lost 8 bases and the V segment lost 0 bases, leaving 9 bases of the junction unmatched. In regard to this clone: Its specificity is unknown.

Study-level points and caveats: The classifier was said to identify cytomegalovirus status with high specificity and sensitivity.

Sample: PBMCs. V and J are TRBV4-1 and TRBJ2-2; 7 bases align to TRBD1. The receptor was derived from a man aged 35 to 55 in good health and CMV-seronegative. The CDR3 sequence: CASSQDLATRGGELFF. CDR3 nucleotide sequence: TGCGCCAGCAGCCAAGATTTGGCCACCAGGGGGGGGGAGCTGTTTTTT.